This T cell receptor (beta chain) was recorded in a study of response to subunit inactivated influenza vaccine. Findings of the study overall: New T cells are recruited in small numbers by each seasonal influenza vaccination, according to the authors' suggestion.

This clonotype has at least ten counts. Its antigen remains unknown. The V segment lost 5 bases and the J segment 4 bases; nucleotides outside the gene matches: 8. There are 15 residues in the CDR3. TCRdb processed the RT-PCR reads anew with MiXCR; each CDR3 protein has one entry. The profile shows about 190,000 distinct CDR3 sequences, approximately 15% of them singletons. V usage is TRBV12-3 or TRBV12-4 and J usage is TRBJ2-5, with 9 bases matching TRBD1. The clonotype originates from a man aged 50-59 years who received an inactivated influenza vaccine. This material consisted of CD8+ T cells sorted from PBMCs, taken 5 days after vaccination. The CDR3 DNA reads TGTGCCAGCAGTCCCCCGGGACAGGGAAGAGAGACCCAGTACTTC. Translated: CASSPPGQGRETQYF.